This T cell receptor beta chain was obtained from a study of cytomegalovirus exposure and HLA in healthy donors. CDR1 and CDR2 from the germline V gene are SGHVS and FQNEAQ. The V and J ends lost 4 bases and 3 bases respectively, with 10 bases between them. This CDR3 has 13 amino acids. Study results and limitations: V- and J-gene trimming in TCR beta was tied to a missense DCLRE1C variant by an analysis performed later. CMV antigen specificity was confirmed in vitro for a few CMV-associated chains. Reports credit the classifier with highly specific, highly sensitive diagnosis of cytomegalovirus status.

A note on this clone: Its antigen remains unknown.

Primers: 60 Vbeta forward and 13 Jbeta reverse. Assay: immunoSEQ multiplex PCR; the TCRdb copy retains only in-frame clones and omits some. Of some 140,000 clones listed, approximately 75% were seen once; the top ten hold roughly 0.99%. V and J are TRBV7-8 and TRBJ2-7; D is unresolved. Sequenced: PBMCs. This TCR came from a male donor in good health and CMV-seronegative. The CDR3 sequence: CASSSSPGYEQYF. The CDR3 coding sequence is TGTGCCAGCAGCTCTTCACCAGGCTACGAGCAGTACTTC.